Included here is one T cell receptor (beta chain) sequence, with context. These data belong to a study of PD-1 and CTLA-4 blockade in melanoma. Assay: immunoSEQ multiplex PCR; the TCRdb copy retains only in-frame clones and omits some. The sample has around 15,000 clones, approximately 63% seen once; the top ten hold 13% to 15%. The V end lost 0 bases, the J end lost 2 bases, and 15 bases lay between the germline ends. CDR1 and CDR2 (germline): SGHNT, YYREEE (reference sequence). The CDR3 runs 18 residues. Material: CD8+ T cells from peripheral blood, obtained from a patient given anti-PD-1 treatment. The clonotype originates from a human donor with melanoma. The rearrangement links TRBV5-4 to TRBJ1-6; D is possibly TRBD1 (5 bases). CDR3 nucleotide sequence: TGTGCCAGCAGCTTGGGTCAGGGTGGTATCCCCTATAATTCACCCCTCCACTTT. Its protein is CASSLGQGGIPYNSPLHF.